The clone carrying this TCR beta chain was counted between two and nine times. Its antigen is unknown. Beta-chain TCR CDR3 regions were amplified from RNA transcripts. The first-round RT-PCR employed HTBI primers together with the Qiagen OneStep RT-PCR kit. A multiplex PCR was then performed as the second round. From the multiplex PCR reads, TCRdb called clonotypes with MiXCR, one entry per CDR3 protein. Among roughly 1.1 million distinct CDR3 sequences listed, about 36% were seen once. These data originate in a study of Graves' ophthalmopathy and Graves' hyperthyroidism. General observations from the study: Most expanded clonotypes in thyroid above 0.001 frequency also showed up in blood.

There are 15 residues in the CDR3. CDR1 and CDR2 from the germline V gene are MGHDK and SYGVNS. V shed 0 bases and J shed 0 bases, with 8 bases lying between them. Material: peripheral blood or thyroid tissue (not recorded which). The clonotype was recovered from an adult man with Graves' hyperthyroidism. The chain couples TRBV25-1 to TRBJ1-1; no clear D gene. The DNA of the CDR3 is TGTGCCAGCAGTGAATACGGCGGGATGAACACTGAAGCTTTCTTT. This translates into CASSEYGGMNTEAFF.